These T cell receptor beta chains were read from a single sample in a study of T cells in localized non-small cell lung cancer. TCRdb's copy holds only in-frame clones and misses some; the assay was immunoSEQ multiplex PCR. The sample carries 55,000 to 65,000 clones, roughly nine tenths recorded once. The sample consisted of peripheral blood, taken before any cancer treatment. Source of these receptors: a man aged 35 to 70 with stage I lung adenocarcinoma. The CDR3 runs from the conserved cysteine through the conserved F or W. A D gene is named only where the DNA matches it firmly. Rows give clone size only sometimes, using once, few, many, or a class for an expanded clone.

len	abundance	v_gene	d_gene	j_gene	CDR3aa	CDR3nt
13	few	TRBV30	-	TRBJ1-5	CAWSQGVRQPQHF	TGTGCCTGGAGTCAAGGTGTGCGTCAGCCCCAGCATTTT
11	-	TRBV2	-	TRBJ1-1	CASKGVTEAFF	TGTGCCAGCAAAGGGGTTACTGAAGCTTTCTTT
14	-	TRBV2	-	TRBJ2-7	CASSVAGLSYEQYF	TGTGCCAGCAGTGTTGCGGGCCTCTCCTACGAGCAGTACTTC
14	-	TRBV28	-	TRBJ1-5	CASFGAALFQPQHF	TGTGCCAGCTTCGGGGCGGCCCTTTTTCAGCCCCAGCATTTT
14	-	TRBV4-1	-	TRBJ1-1	CASSQDQVNTEAFF	TGCGCCAGCAGCCAAGATCAAGTTAACACTGAAGCTTTCTTT
16	-	TRBV27	TRBD2	TRBJ2-4	CASSLTAGGVWNIQYF	TGTGCCAGCAGTTTAACAGCGGGAGGGGTTTGGAACATTCAGTACTTC
16	once	TRBV27	-	TRBJ1-2	CASSRTIFDNGSGYTF	TGTGCCAGCAGTCGAACTATCTTTGACAACGGTAGTGGCTACACCTTC
14	-	TRBV19	TRBD2	TRBJ2-3	CASRTSGRTDTQYF	TGTGCCAGTAGAACTAGCGGGCGCACAGATACGCAGTATTTT
16	-	TRBV29-1	TRBD1	TRBJ2-2	CSVEGAGQGNTGELFF	TGCAGCGTTGAAGGGGCGGGACAGGGGAACACCGGGGAGCTGTTTTTT
13	-	TRBV28	-	TRBJ2-5	CASSQTVQETQYF	TGTGCCAGCAGTCAGACGGTCCAAGAGACCCAGTACTTC
15	-	TRBV6-6	TRBD1	TRBJ2-7	CASSYVQGAVYEQYF	TGTGCCAGCAGTTACGTTCAGGGGGCTGTATACGAGCAGTACTTC
13	-	TRBV29-1	-	TRBJ2-7	CSVGRQSQGEQYF	TGCAGCGTTGGGAGACAGTCCCAGGGCGAGCAGTACTTC
12	-	TRBV5-1	-	TRBJ2-1	CASSLLAAEQFF	TGCGCCAGCAGCTTGTTGGCCGCTGAGCAGTTCTTC
17	-	TRBV28	-	TRBJ2-1	CASSGSTGGLVYNEQFF	TGTGCCAGCAGTGGCTCGACAGGGGGACTAGTTTACAATGAGCAGTTCTTC
15	once	TRBV7-2	TRBD2	TRBJ2-1	CASSSTSGIYNEQFF	TGTGCCAGCAGCTCGACTAGCGGGATTTACAATGAGCAGTTCTTC
16	-	TRBV11-3	-	TRBJ1-1	CASSFGQGRGNTEAFF	TGTGCCAGCAGCTTTGGGCAGGGGAGGGGTAACACTGAAGCTTTCTTT
13	-	TRBV12-5	TRBD1	TRBJ1-2	CASGQTGGSGYTF	TGTGCTAGTGGCCAGACAGGGGGCTCTGGCTACACCTTC
16	-	TRBV7-7	TRBD2	TRBJ2-5	CASSHPAGGGQETQYF	TGTGCTAGCAGCCATCCTGCGGGGGGCGGCCAAGAGACCCAGTACTTC
16	-	TRBV4-1	-	TRBJ2-2	CASSQDGAGQTGELFF	TGCGCCAGCAGCCAAGATGGTGCGGGACAGACCGGGGAGCTGTTTTTT
11	-	TRBV21-1	-	TRBJ1-4	CASSRAGRLFF	TGTGCCAGCAGCCGGGCCGGTAGGCTGTTTTTT
15	-	TRBV4-1	TRBD2	TRBJ2-5	CASSQAGLAGETQYF	TGCGCCAGCAGCCAAGCGGGACTAGCGGGAGAGACCCAGTACTTC
16	-	TRBV7-2	-	TRBJ2-4	CASSLAGGTAKNIQYF	TGTGCCAGCAGCTTAGCGGGGGGCACGGCCAAAAACATTCAGTACTTC
13	-	TRBV2	TRBD1	TRBJ1-4	CASSPGTDEKLFF	TGTGCCAGCAGCCCCGGGACAGATGAAAAACTGTTTTTT
14	-	TRBV4-1	-	TRBJ1-5	CASSPPGREAAQHF	TGCGCCAGCAGCCCCCCCGGGCGGGAAGCGGCCCAGCATTTT
14	-	TRBV27	TRBD2	TRBJ2-1	CASSNSGPYNEQFF	TGTGCCAGCTCAAATAGCGGGCCGTACAATGAGCAGTTCTTC
14	-	TRBV27	TRBD1	TRBJ1-2	CASSRTGGDNGYTF	TGTGCCAGCAGCAGAACAGGGGGGGACAATGGCTACACCTTC
14	-	TRBV7-5	-	TRBJ2-1	CALNTLAGFNEQFF	TGTGCCCTTAACACCCTAGCAGGGTTCAATGAGCAGTTCTTC
17	-	TRBV27	-	TRBJ2-3	CASSLAPQGLSTDTQYF	TGTGCCAGCAGTTTGGCCCCGCAGGGCCTGAGCACAGATACGCAGTATTTT